This is a list of T cell receptor beta chains from one sample in a study of blood T cell repertoires in COVID-19. Measured with immunoSEQ multiplex PCR; TCRdb has only the in-frame clones, and not every one. Of about 87,000 clones detected, 60% to 80% appear once; the ten largest clones hold around 4.5%. The sequenced sample was peripheral blood. Receptors were obtained from a woman in her forties or fifties with acute or convalescent COVID-19. CDR3s include the opening cysteine and the closing phenylalanine or tryptophan. A D gene is named only where the DNA matches it firmly. Clone size is not always given. Where it is, it says once, few, many or a class for expanded clones.

v_call	clone_size	d_call	j_call	cdr3_nt	cdr3_aa
TRBV7-3	NA	NA	TRBJ1-1	TGTGCCAGCAGCCACGGGATAGCAGCTGAAGCTTTCTTT	CASSHGIAAEAFF
TRBV5-5	NA	NA	TRBJ2-7	TGTGCCAGCAGCCCCCAAGGACAGGACTACTACGAGCAGTACTTC	CASSPQGQDYYEQYF
TRBV25-1	once	NA	TRBJ1-3	TGTGCCAGCAGTCGCCCTGGGGGGGGAAACACCATATATTTT	CASSRPGGGNTIYF
TRBV4-1	NA	NA	TRBJ1-1	TGCGCCAGCAGCCTCTCCCGGGGGGTAGAGGCTGAAGCTTTCTTT	CASSLSRGVEAEAFF
TRBV4-1	once	NA	TRBJ1-6	TGCGCCAGCAGCCTAAGTGGGGCGTTCTGGGAACCCCTCCACTTT	CASSLSGAFWEPLHF
TRBV6-5	NA	NA	TRBJ2-2	TGTGCCAGCAGTTATTTTGAGGGATATAGCGGGGAGCTGTTTTTT	CASSYFEGYSGELFF
TRBV7-7	NA	NA	TRBJ1-2	TGTGCCAGCAGCCCCACCGGAGGCAGAATCTACTATGGCTACACCTTC	CASSPTGGRIYYGYTF
TRBV2	once	NA	TRBJ1-5	TGTGCCAGCAGTGCGGACAGTAATAGCAATCAGCCCCAGCATTTT	CASSADSNSNQPQHF
TRBV25-1	NA	NA	TRBJ1-5	TGTGCCAGCAGAGGGGGCAATCAGCCCCAGCATTTT	CASRGGNQPQHF
TRBV5-6	few	TRBD2	TRBJ2-5	TGTGCCTCGGAGCGGGGGAGGGGAGAGACCCAGTACTTC	CASERGRGETQYF
TRBV18	few	NA	TRBJ1-4	TGTGCCAGCTCACACCTAGACAGGACTAATGAAAAACTGTTTTTT	CASSHLDRTNEKLFF
TRBV27	NA	NA	TRBJ1-5	TGTGCCAGCAGTGCCCTAGACGGGAATCAGCCCCAGCATTTT	CASSALDGNQPQHF
TRBV28	once	NA	TRBJ1-4	TGTGCCAGCAGTCCCCCCACACAGGGAAGGGCCGAAAAACTGTTTTTT	CASSPPTQGRAEKLFF
TRBV19	NA	TRBD1	TRBJ1-2	TGTGCCAGTAGTACCTGGGACAGGGGGCATGGCTACACCTTC	CASSTWDRGHGYTF
TRBV19	NA	NA	TRBJ1-1	TGTGCCAGTAGTAAGGAGCTAGGGAACACTGAAGCTTTCTTT	CASSKELGNTEAFF
TRBV2	few	NA	TRBJ1-2	TGTGCCAGCAGTGACAGGGCGGATTATGGCTACACCTTC	CASSDRADYGYTF
TRBV7-9	NA	NA	TRBJ1-6	TGTGCCAGCAGCTTAGAGCCGGGTTCACCCCTCCACTTT	CASSLEPGSPLHF
TRBV15	NA	TRBD1	TRBJ1-1	TGTGCCACCAGCAGAGTAGACAGGGGGAACACTGAAGCTTTCTTT	CATSRVDRGNTEAFF
TRBV5-1	NA	TRBD1	TRBJ1-1	TGCGCCAGCAGCTTCAAGGGGACAGGGGAAACTGAAGCTTTCTTT	CASSFKGTGETEAFF
TRBV11-1	NA	TRBD2	TRBJ2-3	TGTGCCAGCACCATTGGGAGGGCCTCAGATACGCAGTATTTT	CASTIGRASDTQYF
TRBV18	few	NA	TRBJ1-2	TGTGCCAGCTCACCACCGGGTGATACAGGGTACACCTTC	CASSPPGDTGYTF
TRBV7-9	NA	TRBD2	TRBJ2-3	TGTGCCAGCAGGAAAATGACTAGCGGGTTCACAGATACGCAGTATTTT	CASRKMTSGFTDTQYF
TRBV3-1/TRBV3-2	NA	NA	TRBJ2-4	TGTGCCAGCAGCCACGGACAGAACATTCAGTACTTC	CASSHGQNIQYF
TRBV19	NA	TRBD1	TRBJ2-1	TGTGCCAGTAGTTACACAGGGGTCGAGCAGTTCTTC	CASSYTGVEQFF
TRBV24-1	NA	TRBD2	TRBJ2-1	TGTGCCACCAGTGATACGACTGCGGGGGTGGAGAGGTTCTTC	CATSDTTAGVERFF
TRBV7-2	few	NA	TRBJ1-1	TGTGCCAGCGTCCCCTACTCAGGGAACACTGAAGCTTTCTTT	CASVPYSGNTEAFF
TRBV19	once	NA	TRBJ2-1	TGTGCCAGTCTGAAGTCCGACAGGCTATACAATGAGCAGTTCTTC	CASLKSDRLYNEQFF
TRBV6-2/TRBV6-3	few	NA	TRBJ1-2	TGTGCCAGCAGTTATACTACAGGGCGGCGTGGCTACACCTTC	CASSYTTGRRGYTF
TRBV12-3/TRBV12-4	NA	TRBD1	TRBJ2-7	TGTGCCAGCAGGAAAGACAGGGGAGGCGAGCAGTACTTC	CASRKDRGGEQYF
TRBV2	NA	TRBD1	TRBJ2-5	TGTGCCAGCAAGATAGGACAGGGGGCGGAGACCCAGTACTTC	CASKIGQGAETQYF
TRBV2	NA	NA	TRBJ1-5	TGTGCCAGCAGGAATGGCGGGGGTCTGGATCAGCCCCAGCATTTT	CASRNGGGLDQPQHF
TRBV19	NA	NA	TRBJ1-6	TGTGCCAGTAGGCTCTTTCGGGGGAATAATTCACCCCTCCACTTT	CASRLFRGNNSPLHF
TRBV4-3	NA	TRBD1	TRBJ2-1	TGCGCCAGCAGCCAAGAGAGACAGGGGGCCTGGAATGAGCAGTTCTTC	CASSQERQGAWNEQFF
TRBV19	once	NA	TRBJ1-1	TGTGCCAGTAGTAAAGGACTCGGGAGGAACACTGAAGCTTTCTTT	CASSKGLGRNTEAFF
TRBV27	few	NA	TRBJ1-2	TGTGCCAGCAGTTTACAGGGTAATGGCTACACCTTC	CASSLQGNGYTF
TRBV5-4	NA	NA	TRBJ1-2	TGTGCCAGCAGCCCAGTCGGACAGCTTAACTATGGCTACACCTTC	CASSPVGQLNYGYTF
TRBV5-6	NA	NA	TRBJ2-2	TGTGCCAGCCGCGGGGGCGACAGCGGGGAGCTGTTTTTT	CASRGGDSGELFF
TRBV6-1	NA	NA	TRBJ2-2	TGTGCCAGCAGTGATTTGGGAGACACCGGGGAGCTGTTTTTT	CASSDLGDTGELFF
TRBV7-2	NA	NA	TRBJ2-1	TGTGCCAGCAGTCCTTCCAATGAGCAGTTCTTC	CASSPSNEQFF
TRBV2	few	TRBD1	TRBJ1-2	TGTGCCAGCAGTGAAGGGGGGACAGGGACTGGCTACACCTTC	CASSEGGTGTGYTF
TRBV5-1	few	TRBD2	TRBJ2-1	TGCGCCAGCAGCTTGAGGGGACTAGGGTTGGATGAGCAGTTCTTC	CASSLRGLGLDEQFF
TRBV25-1	NA	TRBD1	TRBJ2-5	TGTGCCAGCAGTGAGAGGGACAGGGGTCGGCAAGAGACCCAGTACTTC	CASSERDRGRQETQYF
TRBV6-5	NA	NA	TRBJ1-1	TGTGCCAGCAGTTTCTCCTCCACCAGGGTCAGGACTGAAGCTTTCTTT	CASSFSSTRVRTEAFF
TRBV6-2/TRBV6-3	NA	NA	TRBJ2-5	TGTGCCAGCAGTTACGGAGGAGCGGCGGAACAAGAGACCCAGTACTTC	CASSYGGAAEQETQYF
TRBV7-7	NA	NA	TRBJ1-4	TGTGCCAACTTGGCCCGAGGACGGGATGCTTATGCTAATGAAAAACTGTTTTTT	CANLARGRDAYANEKLFF
TRBV12-3/TRBV12-4	NA	NA	TRBJ1-6	TGTGCCAGCAGTGGACAGACCAATTCACCCCTCCACTTT	CASSGQTNSPLHF
TRBV21-1	NA	NA	TRBJ2-5	TGTGCCAGCAGCAAACGGGGCGGGGGGGTACTCCTACGGGAGACCCAGTACTTC	CASSKRGGGVLLRETQYF
TRBV7-6	NA	TRBD1	TRBJ1-3	TGTGCCAGCAGCACTACCGGGACAGCCGGAAACACCATATATTTT	CASSTTGTAGNTIYF
TRBV7-2	NA	NA	TRBJ1-1	TGTGCCAGCAGCCCGCTCGTGAGGCTGGGCACTGAAGCTTTCTTT	CASSPLVRLGTEAFF
TRBV28	NA	NA	TRBJ2-5	TGTGCCAGCAGTCAAGAGGAGACCCAGTACTTC	CASSQEETQYF
TRBV11-2	NA	NA	TRBJ1-3	TGTGCCAGCAGCTTAATAGCCGCCTCTGGAAACACCATATATTTT	CASSLIAASGNTIYF
TRBV29-1	NA	TRBD2	TRBJ2-7	TGCAGCGTTTACAGGACTAGCGGGGGGGCCTCCTACGAGCAGTACTTC	CSVYRTSGGASYEQYF
TRBV18	NA	TRBD1	TRBJ1-5	TGTGCCAGCTCGATGACAGGGTCCAATCAGCCCCAGCATTTT	CASSMTGSNQPQHF